The 8 T cell receptor beta chains given below trace back to one sample, sequenced in a study of OX40 agonist ivuxolimab in advanced cancers. TCRdb keeps only in-frame clones here, not all; method: immunoSEQ multiplex PCR. Here the sample spans some 70,000 clones, around 84% being singletons. This specimen was CD4+ or CD8+ T cells sorted from blood, taken in a trial of the OX40 agonist ivuxolimab. All receptors come from an adult with an advanced solid tumor such as melanoma, head and neck, liver or kidney cancer.

Only a few counts were recorded for this clone. The gene calls are TRBV5-6 and TRBJ2-7; D is perhaps TRBD1 (5 bases). CDR1 and CDR2 from the germline V gene are SGHDT and YYEEEE. The CDR3 contains 12 residues. V was trimmed by 4 bases and J by 6 bases, leaving 11 bases between them. The CDR3 DNA reads as TGTGCCAGCAGCACCGGACAATTCGAGCAGTACTTC. Its protein is CASSTGQFEQYF.

V gene TRBV11-2 combines with J gene TRBJ2-5; D possibly corresponds to TRBD2 (6 bases). This CDR3 has 16 residues. Germline assignment: CDR1 SGHAT and CDR2 FQNNGV. Trimming shortened V by 5 bases and J by 1 base, and 17 bases separated the two germline ends. The CDR3 region is CASSRGAGTPQETQYF. For the CDR3, the DNA is TGTGCCAGCAGCCGAGGTGCGGGGACCCCCCAAGAGACCCAGTACTTC.

The J gene is TRBJ1-1, the V gene TRBV19; the D gene is possibly TRBD1 (5 bases). This CDR3 spans 14 amino acids. Germline loops: CDR1 LNHDA, CDR2 SQIVND (reference sequence). Between the trimmed V and J ends, which lost 7 bases and 3 bases, there was a span of 15 bases. The CDR3 here is CASNPQGPYTEAFF. CDR3 coding DNA: TGTGCCAGTAACCCGCAGGGACCTTACACTGAAGCTTTCTTT.

This clone has more than one count but fewer than ten. J is TRBJ2-1 and V is TRBV4-2; 7 bases agree with TRBD2. The J segment lost 2 bases and the V segment lost 1 base, leaving 5 bases of the junction unmatched. The V gene's germline CDR1 is LGHNA and CDR2 YNFKEQ. CDR3 length: 16 amino acids. The CDR3: CASSQVLLAAYNEQFF. The DNA of the CDR3 is TGTGCCAGCAGCCAAGTTCTCCTAGCGGCCTACAATGAGCAGTTCTTC.

The V gene is TRBV5-4, the J gene TRBJ2-7; 9 positions agree with TRBD1. V dropped 4 bases and J dropped 4; count of bases not matched to a gene: 9. The germline V gene has CDR1 SGHNT and CDR2 YYREEE (reference sequence). The CDR3 sequence is 15 residues long. The CDR3 nucleotides are TGTGCCAGCAGCCAAAAGGACAGGGGCGGGTACGAGCAGTACTTC. Its protein is CASSQKDRGGYEQYF.

The chain has TRBV5-4 and TRBJ1-2; no definite D call. CDR1 is SGHNT and CDR2 is YYREEE in the germline V gene (reference sequence). Trimming shortened V by 2 bases and J by 4 bases, and 12 bases separated the two germline ends. The CDR3 is 14 amino acids. This CDR3 reads CASSFSRAPYGYTF. In nucleotides, the CDR3 is TGTGCCAGCAGCTTTAGTAGGGCGCCCTATGGCTACACCTTC.

About this clone itself: The junction departs from the called germline gene at one end, perhaps through a read error. The chain uses TRBV6-4 and TRBJ2-7; weak D call: TRBD2 (5 bases). Germline V gives CDR1 MRHNA, CDR2 SNTAGT. CDR3 length equals 15 residues. CDR3 in amino acids: CASSYKAGGPYGQYF. The CDR3 DNA reads as TGTGCCAGCAGTTACAAGGCCGGAGGCCCCTACGGGCAGTACTTC.

The chain links TRBV7-3 to TRBJ2-3; possible D gene TRBD2, 5 bases. Between the trimmed V and J ends, which lost 5 bases and 4 bases, there was a span of 10 bases. CDR1 is SGHTA and CDR2 is FQGTGA in the germline V gene. The CDR3 has 13 amino acids. In DNA, the CDR3 is TGTGCCAGCAGCCTAGGGAGCGCAGATACGCAGTATTTT. This sequence encodes CASSLGSADTQYF.